These 2 T cell receptor beta chains were all obtained from the same sample, sequenced in a study of T-cell memory formation after mild COVID-19. Each CDR3 protein is one row after TCRdb ran MiXCR on the 5' RACE reads. The sample holds roughly 310,000 distinct CDR3 sequences; about 15% are singletons and the top ten take around 22%. Sequencing was carried out using PBMCs or a T cell subset sorted from them (not recorded which). The receptors originated from a man younger than 35 who had mild COVID-19 (a few samples of this study predate the infection). Cell type and time point are not known.

The chain uses TRBV20-1 and TRBJ1-4, with 7 bases matching TRBD1. V lost 5 bases to trimming and J lost 7 bases; unmatched junction nucleotides: 13. Germline loops: CDR1 DFQATT, CDR2 SNEGSKA (reference sequence). CDR3 length equals 15 residues. CDR3 amino acids: CSAANTGAAFEKLFF. The CDR3 bases are TGCAGTGCTGCAAATACAGGGGCCGCGTTTGAAAAACTGTTTTTT.

This clonotype was seen a handful of times. V usage is TRBV10-3 and J usage is TRBJ2-7, with D possibly being TRBD2 (5 bases). Per the germline V gene, CDR1 is ENHRY and CDR2 is SYGVKD. Trimming left V 3 bases short and J 7 bases short, with 13 bases between. CDR3 size: 13 residues. Here the CDR3 DNA reads TGTGCCATCAGTGACTACCTGCGAGGGGAGCAGTACGTC. It specifies CAISDYLRGEQYV.